Listed below are T cell receptor beta chains from one sample, sequenced in a study of T-cell reconstitution after alpha-beta-depleted transplantation in children. TCRdb recomputed calls from the PCR reads with MiXCR, one row per CDR3 protein. The data show some 590,000 distinct CDR3 sequences, over 9.5% seen once. The sample consisted of PBMCs from the stem cell graft donor, taken from the stem cell graft. The source is a human donor who donated a stem cell graft to a child with acute myeloid leukemia. Both conserved end residues are trimmed from each CDR3.

ASSPTGTKNIQY,TRBV7-2,TRBJ2-4
SARDKSAGVETQY,TRBV20-1,TRBJ2-5
ASSLQASGTEAF,TRBV5-1,TRBJ1-1
ASSQDVGVPIYNEQF,TRBV4-3,TRBJ2-1
ASSQASGTVSYEQY,TRBV4-1,TRBJ2-7
ASSQVGKDNEQF,TRBV3-1,TRBJ2-1
ASSQQGQGVTYEQY,TRBV6-5,TRBJ2-7
ASSLTTLETQY,TRBV7-4,TRBJ2-5
ASSEPQYEQF,TRBV25-1,TRBJ2-1
ASSHAGSTTQETQY,TRBV12-3/TRBV12-4,TRBJ2-5
ASSALAGGPGQTQY,TRBV5-1,TRBJ2-5
SARGFMNTEAF,TRBV20-1,TRBJ1-1
ASSQGTSGKQNTGELF,TRBV4-3,TRBJ2-2
ASSQDSRETQY,TRBV4-2,TRBJ2-5
ASSNLLGHEQF,TRBV18,TRBJ2-1
SAGQPLNEQF,TRBV20-1,TRBJ2-1
SASQNYGYT,TRBV20-1,TRBJ1-2
ASSPDWSYEQY,TRBV7-8,TRBJ2-7
SASSFGADYYNEQF,TRBV20-1,TRBJ2-1
ATSSRDRGLVNTEAF,TRBV15,TRBJ1-1
ASPAGGLINEQF,TRBV5-1,TRBJ2-1
ASSSSGRGNEQY,TRBV28,TRBJ2-7
ASSPAGTQNTEAF,TRBV6-1,TRBJ1-1
ATSRDPIGELF,TRBV15,TRBJ2-2
ASSPTIEFYGYT,TRBV18,TRBJ1-2
ASSQGAYGYT,TRBV6-5,TRBJ1-2
ASSFLLTGSTGELF,TRBV12-3/TRBV12-4,TRBJ2-2
ASSSGGASPIPQY,TRBV7-2,TRBJ2-5
ASSQVVEAGQLYNEQF,TRBV4-2,TRBJ2-1
ASSTSGRAPNEQF,TRBV28,TRBJ2-1
AISPGHNYEQY,TRBV10-3,TRBJ2-7
ASSRPGLAEETQY,TRBV6-2/TRBV6-3,TRBJ2-5
ASSLMTSNNEQF,TRBV27,TRBJ2-1
ASSLVGSGRSDTQY,TRBV7-2,TRBJ2-3
ASIPGPFAYEQY,TRBV2,TRBJ2-7
ASSPGGYGEAF,TRBV3-1,TRBJ1-1